The 22 T cell receptor gamma chains presented below share a single source sample, sequenced in a study of γδ T cells in repeated Plasmodium falciparum infection. Bulk repertoires came from Vgamma9/Vdelta2+ or Vdelta2-negative gammadelta T cells flow-sorted from PBMC. TCRdb processed the multiplex PCR reads again with the CATT caller. The sample holds about 30,000 gamma-chain clones; over 1.3% are singletons and the top ten take approximately 19%. The sequenced sample consisted of gamma-delta T cells from blood. Source of these receptors: a pool of human donors (malaria-infected and uninfected, not separated).

This clone was picked up a small number of times. TCRdb's protein, taken from a much larger clone, differs from this DNA's translation at residue 4, likely owing to a read error; the protein displayed comes from the DNA. This chain uses TRGV2 with TRGJ1 or TRGJ2. TCRdb lists no J gene, so it was determined here by aligning the DNA to germline. Germline CDR1 EGSNGY, CDR2 YDSYNSKV. This CDR3 is built from 13 residues. The CDR3 nucleotides are TGTGCCACCCGGGACGGTCGGGATTATAAGAAACTCTTT. It codes for CATRDGRDYKKLF.

This clone was counted only a few times. With a far larger clone one base away, a read error is the likely cause. Other DNA variants within this sample encode the same CDR3. V usage is TRGV9 and J usage is TRGJP. Assignment of the J gene here rests on matching the DNA to germline, because TCRdb gives none. Germline V gene sequence: CDR1 GITISATS, CDR2 ISYDGTV (reference sequence). The CDR3 contains 17 residues. CDR3 protein: CALWEVLRELGKKIKVF. Written as DNA, the CDR3 is TGTGCCTTGTGGGAGGTATTAAGAGAGTTGGGTAAAAAAATCAAGGTATTT.

Remarks on this clone: TCRdb pairs this DNA with a much larger clone's protein that differs at residue 12, likely a read error; the protein shown was translated from the DNA. The chain joins TRGV9 to TRGJP. TCRdb offers no J gene call, so here the DNA was matched to germline to obtain one. The CDR3 runs 17 residues. Per the germline V gene, CDR1 is GITISATS and CDR2 is ISYDGTV (reference sequence). The chain's CDR3 is CALWEAFQELGRKIKVF. The CDR3 DNA sequence: TGTGCCTTGTGGGAGGCGTTTCAAGAGTTGGGCAGAAAAATCAAGGTATTT.

In its sample, this clone ranks as medium-sized (0.01 to 0.1%). As DNA, the CDR3 is TGTGCCACCTGGGATGGGCCTGGGAAACTCTTT. Encoded protein: CATWDGPGKLF. This sequence joins TRGV4 and TRGJ1 or TRGJ2. The germline gives CDR1 EGSTGY, CDR2 YDSYTSSV. The length of the CDR3 is 11 residues. Trimming at V came to 0 bases and at J to 12 bases, leaving 5 bases not matched to a gene.

This clone was seen a few times. The protein that TCRdb holds for this DNA derives from a much larger clone and differs from the translated DNA at residue 15, which likely indicates a read error; the protein shown here is translated from the DNA. For the V gene the call is TRGV9; the J gene has no call. Germline V CDR1 and CDR2: GITISATS, ISYDGTV (reference sequence). This CDR3 is built from 17 residues. DNA for the CDR3: TGTGCCTTGTGGGAGGTCCCGCAAGAGTTGGGCAAAAAAATCATGGTATTT. Encoded protein: CALWEVPQELGKKIMVF.

This clone was counted only a few times. Given a far larger clone just one base away, this is likely a sequencing read error. Other DNA sequences in this sample translate to the same CDR3. The chain uses TRGV9 and TRGJP. TCRdb does not report a J gene; here it was assigned by matching the DNA to germline references. In germline, CDR1 is GITISATS, CDR2 ISYDGTV (reference sequence). This CDR3 is 17 amino acids long. The CDR3 loop reads CALWEGELELGKKIKVF. The CDR3 DNA is TGTGCCTTGTGGGAGGGGGAGTTGGAGTTGGGCAAGAAAATCAAGGTATTT.

This clone was seen more than once but under ten times. This likely traces to a read error, being one base from a far larger clone. Other DNA sequences in the sample encode the same CDR3. CDR3 DNA: TGTGCCACCTGGGATAGTGAATACTATAAGAAACTCTTT. Protein product: CATWDSEYYKKLF. The chain is built from TRGV8 and TRGJ1 or TRGJ2. TCRdb carries no J gene annotation; the J gene was assigned here by matching the DNA with germline. This CDR3 region has 13 residues. V was pared by 1 base and J by 7 bases, with 7 bases of the junction left unmatched. The germline CDR1 and CDR2 sequences are VENAVY and YDSYNSRV.

This clone was counted between two and nine times. The protein recorded in TCRdb matches a much larger clone and deviates from this DNA's translation at residue 7, suggesting a read error; the protein here is obtained by translating the DNA. The chain carries TRGV9 and TRGJ1 or TRGJ2. TCRdb carries no J gene annotation; the J gene was assigned here by matching the DNA with germline. The V segment lost 3 bases and the J segment 9 bases; nucleotides outside the gene matches: 8. CDR3 length equals 12 residues. Per the germline V gene, CDR1 is GITISATS and CDR2 is ISYDGTV (reference sequence). The chain's CDR3 is CALWESGLKKLF. For the CDR3, the DNA is TGTGCCTTGTGGGAGAGTGGCCTTAAGAAACTCTTT.

There are many counts of this clone. The TCRdb protein, from a much larger clone, departs from this DNA's translation at residue 5, likely by read error; the protein shown derives from the DNA. The gene calls are TRGV9 and TRGJ1 or TRGJ2. TCRdb lists no J gene, so it was determined here by aligning the DNA to germline. CDR1 GITISATS and CDR2 ISYDGTV come from the germline V gene (reference sequence). The CDR3 spans 14 residues. The CDR3 DNA sequence: TGTGCCTTGTGGGGGGTGCGGGTGGAGTATAAGAAACTCTTT. This gives the protein CALWGVRVEYKKLF.

A word on this clone: A far more abundant clone sits one base away, making this likely a read error. In the same sample, other DNA sequences code for this CDR3. The rearrangement links TRGV3 to TRGJ1 or TRGJ2. Here the J gene was assigned by germline matching of the DNA, as TCRdb has none. The CDR3 is 13 residues long. The junction had 15 bases not matched to a gene; V was cut back by 4 bases and J by 12 bases. CDR1 and CDR2 (germline): VTNTFY, YDVSTARD (reference sequence). Here the CDR3 reads CATWDRPAVGKLF. CDR3 nucleotides: TGTGCCACCTGGGATAGGCCAGCGGTAGGGAAACTCTTT.

In its sample, this clone was seen a few times. This likely came from a read error, as a far larger clone is one base away. This specimen includes other DNA sequences encoding the same CDR3. The chain has TRGV3 and TRGJ1 or TRGJ2. As TCRdb names no J gene, one was assigned here on the basis of a DNA match to germline. CDR1 and CDR2 from the germline V gene are VTNTFY and YDVSTARD (reference sequence). The ends lost 5 bases at V and 8 bases at J; junction bases unmatched: 6. The CDR3 is 11 amino acids. In nucleotides, the CDR3 is TGTGCCACCTGGGCGAGGGATAAGAAACTCTTT. Protein: CATWARDKKLF.

This clone was counted many times. The translation of this DNA and the TCRdb protein of a much larger clone differ at residue 9, probably owing to a read error; the protein shown here is translated from the DNA. This sequence joins TRGV2 and TRGJ1 or TRGJ2. The J gene was not available in TCRdb and was assigned here by matching the DNA to germline segments. Germline CDR1 and CDR2: EGSNGY and YDSYNSKV. V was clipped by 0 bases and J by 6 bases; unmatched bases: 8. This CDR3 contains 14 residues. The CDR3 loop is CATWDGPRCYKKLF. CDR3 DNA: TGTGCCACCTGGGACGGGCCGCGATGTTATAAGAAACTCTTT.

This clone has more than one count but fewer than ten. TCRdb lists the protein of a much larger clone for this DNA, which differs at residue 11, so this is likely a read error; the protein given here is translated from the DNA itself. This rearrangement joins TRGV9 to TRGJ1 or TRGJ2. TCRdb leaves out the J gene; it was filled in here by matching the DNA to germline. The trim removed 1 base at V and 0 bases at J, leaving 15 bases unmatched. This CDR3 has 18 amino acids. Germline assignment: CDR1 GITISATS and CDR2 ISYDGTV (reference sequence). The CDR3 bases are TGTGCCTTGTGGGAGGTATCCCAAGGGCTATGGAATTATTATAAGAAACTCTTT. Protein product: CALWEVSQGLWNYYKKLF.

To note about this clone: TCRdb's entry gives the protein of a much larger clone, which mismatches this DNA's translation at residue 12, likely from a read error; the protein reported here is translated from the DNA. V gene TRGV9 combines with J gene TRGJP. The J gene, missing from TCRdb, was assigned here through DNA to germline matching. Per the germline V gene, CDR1 is GITISATS and CDR2 is ISYDGTV (reference sequence). The CDR3 has 17 residues. In nucleotides, the CDR3 is TGTGCCTTGTGGGAGCCTATACAAGAGTTGGGCGAAAAAATCAAGGTATTT. Protein product: CALWEPIQELGEKIKVF.

As for this clone: This may arise from a read error, as a much more abundant clone is one base away. With the J gene uncalled, the V gene is TRGV3. The CDR3 extends over 13 amino acids. Germline loops: CDR1 VTNTFY, CDR2 YDVSTARD (reference sequence). The CDR3 region has the DNA TGTGCCACCTGGGACAGGCAGGGATATAAGAAGCTCTTT. It is translated as CATWDRQGYKKLF.

This clone was counted only a few times. For this DNA, TCRdb reports the protein of a much larger clone, which diverges at residue 11, most likely from a read error; the protein presented here is translated directly from the DNA. The CDR3 bases are TGTGCCACCTGGGATGGGCCCTCTTATAAGAGACTCTTT. It translates to CATWDGPSYKRLF. The J segment was not called; the V segment is TRGV4. This CDR3 comprises 13 residues. Per the germline V gene, CDR1 is EGSTGY and CDR2 is YDSYTSSV.

Concerning this clone itself: TCRdb's entry gives the protein of a much larger clone, which mismatches this DNA's translation at residue 12, likely from a read error; the protein reported here is translated from the DNA. TRGV2 is the V gene, and the J gene was not called. The CDR3 length is 14 residues. CDR1 EGSNGY and CDR2 YDSYNSKV come from the germline V gene. The CDR3 region has the DNA TGTGCCACCTGGGACGGGCCTCAACATCGGGAGAATCTCTTT. Translated: CATWDGPQHRENLF.

As for this clone: A single base is all that separates this from a far larger clone, so a read error is likely. The same CDR3 is also encoded by other DNA sequences in this sample. The rearrangement joins TRGV9 to TRGJP2. Since TCRdb gives no J gene, matching the DNA to germline was used here to assign it. Germline CDR1 GITISATS, CDR2 ISYDGTV (reference sequence). This CDR3 is built from 16 residues. V shed 0 bases, J shed 5 bases, and the junction held 9 bases outside the gene matches. As DNA, the CDR3 is TGTGCCTTGTGGGAGGTGGGTTGGAGCAGTGATTGGATCAAGACGTTT. Translation gives CALWEVGWSSDWIKTF.

Only a few counts were recorded for this clone. A read error is possible here, since a much larger clone lies one base away. This chain links TRGV3 with TRGJ1 or TRGJ2. No J segment appears in TCRdb, so it was assigned here by matching the sequence to germline. Trimming cost V 5 bases and J 6 bases; bases outside gene matches: 7. CDR1 is VTNTFY and CDR2 is YDVSTARD in the germline V gene (reference sequence). The CDR3 has 12 amino acids. Here the CDR3 reads CATWGRVYKKLF. The CDR3 coding sequence is TGTGCCACCTGGGGCCGGGTTTATAAGAAACTCTTT.

This clone was detected only a few times. TCRdb shows a much larger clone's protein in place of this DNA's translation, and the two differ at residue 8, likely through a read error; the protein shown is translated from the DNA. The V call is TRGV9, the J call TRGJ1 or TRGJ2. The J gene, missing from TCRdb, was assigned here through DNA to germline matching. Germline CDR1 and CDR2: GITISATS and ISYDGTV (reference sequence). Trimming took 0 bases from V and 3 from J; bases not matched to a gene: 14. The CDR3 runs to 17 residues. The CDR3 DNA sequence: TGTGCCTTGTGGGAGGTGCACGGCCACCGCCTTTATTATAAGAAACTCTTT. The encoded protein is CALWEVHGHRLYYKKLF.

This clone was observed a handful of times. The protein recorded in TCRdb matches a much larger clone and deviates from this DNA's translation at residue 8, suggesting a read error; the protein here is obtained by translating the DNA. The CDR3 reads CATHRYYRKLF. CDR3 DNA sequence: TGTGCCACCCACCGTTATTATAGGAAACTCTTT. The V and J genes are TRGV8 and TRGJ1 or TRGJ2. The J gene is absent in TCRdb and was assigned here via DNA matching to germline. The germline CDR1 and CDR2 sequences are VENAVY and YDSYNSRV. CDR3 size: 11 residues.

This clone turned up a few times. The TCRdb record carries a much larger clone's protein, which differs from this DNA's translation at residue 2; a read error is the likely cause, and the protein listed here is the DNA translation. This sequence joins TRGV9 and TRGJ1 or TRGJ2. No J segment appears in TCRdb, so it was assigned here by matching the sequence to germline. Germline assignment: CDR1 GITISATS and CDR2 ISYDGTV (reference sequence). This CDR3 spans 11 amino acids. The CDR3 region is CTLWEVGGKLF. The CDR3 nucleotides read TGTACCTTGTGGGAGGTGGGAGGGAAACTCTTT.